The clone carrying this TCR beta chain was seen repeatedly, ten times or more. Read data end 3 residues before the CDR3 end; the end is taken from the germline J gene. Germline loops: CDR1 LGHDT, CDR2 YNNKEL (reference sequence). V was pared by 0 bases and J by 8 bases, with 16 bases of the junction left unmatched. The CDR3 is made up of 19 amino acids. This sample is part of a study of T cell clonality in common variable immunodeficiency. Sequenced by immunoSEQ multiplex PCR; TCRdb stores in-frame clones only, minus some. The table lists over 55,000 clones, no singletons, with 1.5% to 2% in the top ten. Patients and controls were mostly of Caucasian heritage.

The clonotype was recovered from a person aged 18 to 70 in good health. Sequencing used peripheral blood mononuclear cells. The genes are TRBV3-1 (or the pseudogene TRBV3-2) and TRBJ1-4; 9 bases are shared with TRBD1. The CDR3 reads CASSQDKSVFGTGNEKLFF. Partial CDR3 DNA: TGTGCCAGCAGCCAAGATAAGTCTGTCTTCGGGACAGGGAACGAAAAA.